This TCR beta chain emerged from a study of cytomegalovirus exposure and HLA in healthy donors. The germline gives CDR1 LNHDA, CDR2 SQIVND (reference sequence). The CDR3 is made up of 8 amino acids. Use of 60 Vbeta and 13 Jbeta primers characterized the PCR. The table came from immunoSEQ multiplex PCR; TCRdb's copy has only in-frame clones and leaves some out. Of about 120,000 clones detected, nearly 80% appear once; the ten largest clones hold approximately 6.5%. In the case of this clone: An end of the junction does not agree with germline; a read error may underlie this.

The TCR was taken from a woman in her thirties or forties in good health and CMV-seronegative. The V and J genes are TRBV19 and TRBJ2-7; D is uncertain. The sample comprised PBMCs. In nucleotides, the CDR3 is TGTGCCAGTAGTATGCCGCGATTC. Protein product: CASSMPRF.